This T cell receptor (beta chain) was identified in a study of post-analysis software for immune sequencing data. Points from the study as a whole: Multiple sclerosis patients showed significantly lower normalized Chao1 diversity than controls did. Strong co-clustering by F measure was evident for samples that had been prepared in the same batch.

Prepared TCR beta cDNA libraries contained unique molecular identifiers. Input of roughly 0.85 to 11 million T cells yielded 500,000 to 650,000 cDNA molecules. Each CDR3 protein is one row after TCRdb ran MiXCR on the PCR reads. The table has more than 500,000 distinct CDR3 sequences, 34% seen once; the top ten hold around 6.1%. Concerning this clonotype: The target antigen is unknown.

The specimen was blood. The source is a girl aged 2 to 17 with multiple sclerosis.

CDR3 protein: CASSLRGLRSSYEQYF. The CDR3 nucleotides are TGTGCCAGCAGCCTAAGAGGACTCAGGAGCTCCTACGAGCAGTACTTC. The chain carries TRBV7-2 and TRBJ2-7; possible D gene TRBD2, 5 bases. This CDR3 region has 16 residues. Trimming removed 5 bases at V and 0 bases at J, with 17 bases between. Germline CDR1 and CDR2: SGHTA and FQGNSA.